These T cell receptor beta chains were read from a single sample in a study of beta chain features in type 1 diabetes. Sequencing was performed with immunoSEQ multiplex PCR; in TCRdb, only in-frame clones are kept and a portion is missing. This sample has 300,000 to 350,000 clones; around an eighth occur once, and the top ten carry around 0.016%. Sequencing was done on a sample of naive CD4+ T cells from blood. These receptor sequences come from a woman aged 18-35 years with type 1 diabetes. The conserved cysteine and the conserved F or W are not part of the CDR3 here.

TRBJ2-1	TRBV11-2	ASSSGLAGGSYNEQF
TRBJ1-1	TRBV19	ASRQTLNTEAF
TRBJ1-2	TRBV2	ASTEVEGAWGYT
TRBJ1-2	TRBV28	ASSFRAGYGYT
TRBJ1-4	TRBV2	ASRSTFRGEKLF
TRBJ2-5	TRBV5-4	ASSPGGAETQY
TRBJ2-1	TRBV5-1	ASSLAAFSYNEQF
TRBJ2-3	TRBV29-1	SVALTGVTDTQY
TRBJ2-3	TRBV11-3	ASRTGGIDTQY
TRBJ2-3	TRBV28	ASSFRRTGGTDTQY
TRBJ1-2	TRBV12-5	ASGIPGQGALGYGYT
TRBJ1-4	TRBV19	ASSTREDEKLF
TRBJ2-1	TRBV7-9	ASSFGLASGGEQF
TRBJ1-3	TRBV4-1	ASSQALGGSGNTIY
TRBJ2-1	TRBV28	ASHRQGFNEQF
TRBJ1-1	TRBV30	AWSPLPGQRNTEAF
TRBJ2-3	TRBV19	ASSMSGSSTDTQY
TRBJ2-5	TRBV10-3	AIGTSGETQY
TRBJ2-3	TRBV7-2	ASSSTPALAGEDTQY
TRBJ2-2	TRBV29-1	SVAIRTSGTTGELF
TRBJ1-2	TRBV13	ASSLGRQGANYGYT
TRBJ1-5	TRBV7-2	ASSVGTVNQPQH
TRBJ2-3	TRBV5-1	ASSVTGSDTQY
TRBJ2-3	TRBV14	ASSQVSGFTDTQY
TRBJ2-1	TRBV9	ASGTGLAPNNEQF
TRBJ2-1	TRBV29-1	SVGSRFGHEQF
TRBJ1-2	TRBV30	AWNSKTGGINYGYT
TRBJ1-1	TRBV30	AWSVQGNTEAF
TRBJ2-5	TRBV18	ASSPRGNQETQY
TRBJ2-5	TRBV5-1	ASSLARRTGGQETQY
TRBJ2-1	TRBV5-4	ASSLSPSGRAPKSDEQF
TRBJ2-7	TRBV11-2	ASSKTGSYEQY
TRBJ2-1	TRBV4-3	ASSQESGPPSSEQF
TRBJ1-1	TRBV10-3	AISESQGMNTEAF
TRBJ2-5	TRBV7-2	ASGGLGPGGETQY
TRBJ2-7	TRBV6-5	ASCPGGSYEQY
TRBJ2-7	TRBV30	AGTDRYYEQY
TRBJ2-3	TRBV29-1	SVLLTGHVDTQY
TRBJ2-7	TRBV30	AWSDRLAGEQY
TRBJ2-7	TRBV2	ASSGHEQY
TRBJ1-5	TRBV2	ASSTDGQPQH
TRBJ2-2	TRBV30	AWSQTSGRDTGELF
TRBJ2-5	TRBV30	AWSPLGLAGAGTQY
TRBJ2-3	TRBV29-1	SVEERTRVYRNTDTQY